This T cell receptor beta chain was sequenced during a study of coeliac disease. Study-wide results and caveats: Lamina propria and intraepithelial cell fractions may contain each other's cells. Lower clonality than controls marked TRB and TRG repertoires from active celiac intraepithelial and lamina propria samples.

The table came from immunoSEQ multiplex PCR; TCRdb's copy has only in-frame clones and leaves some out. The table includes over a thousand clones, approximately 90% detected once. V lost 2 bases and J lost 5, with 12 bases in between. From germline, CDR1 is SGHTA and CDR2 FQGNSA. This CDR3 is built from 14 residues. Notes on this clone: The target antigen is unknown.

Sequences were obtained from lymphocytes from the gut lamina propria. The V call is TRBV7-2, the J call TRBJ2-5; tentative D call: TRBD2 (5 bases). This TCR was recovered from a woman under 30 with active celiac disease. CDR3 amino acids: CASSLIGGRETQYF. The CDR3 DNA is TGTGCCAGCAGCTTAATCGGCGGGCGGGAGACCCAGTACTTC.